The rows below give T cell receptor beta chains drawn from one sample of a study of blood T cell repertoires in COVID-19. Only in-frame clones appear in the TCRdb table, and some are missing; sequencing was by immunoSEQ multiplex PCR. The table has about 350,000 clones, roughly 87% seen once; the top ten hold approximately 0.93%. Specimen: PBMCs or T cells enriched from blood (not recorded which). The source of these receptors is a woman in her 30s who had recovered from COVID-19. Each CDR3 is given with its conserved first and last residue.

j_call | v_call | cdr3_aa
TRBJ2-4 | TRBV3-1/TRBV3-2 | CASSPRQGSAKNIQYF
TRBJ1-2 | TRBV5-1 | CASSLAGDYGYTF
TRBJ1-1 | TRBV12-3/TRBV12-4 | CASSLSGQYEAFF
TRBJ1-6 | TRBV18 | CASSPAQGNSPLHF
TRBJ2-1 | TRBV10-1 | CASSESRSSYNEQFF
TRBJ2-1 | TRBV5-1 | CASSFDTNNEQFF
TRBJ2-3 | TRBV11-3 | CASRSGGDTDTQYF
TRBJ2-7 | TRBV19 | CASSMAGARYEQYF
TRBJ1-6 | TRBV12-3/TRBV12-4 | CASGREVNSPLHF
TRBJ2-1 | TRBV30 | CAWWGPGLAGGLGEQFF
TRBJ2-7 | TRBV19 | CASSIGGTGTGYEQYF
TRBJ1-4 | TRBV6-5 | CASSPISTGIEKLFF
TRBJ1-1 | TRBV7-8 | CASSLFDRGDTEAFF
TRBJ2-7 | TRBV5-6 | CASSPRTGYSYEQYF
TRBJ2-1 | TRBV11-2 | CASSLDRGRNEQFF
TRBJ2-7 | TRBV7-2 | CASRGLSYEQYF
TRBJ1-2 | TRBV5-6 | CASTTLTAGFGYTF
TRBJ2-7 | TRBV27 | CASSLRGLHSYEQYF
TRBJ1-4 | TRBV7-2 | CASSPNRWGQSNEKLFF
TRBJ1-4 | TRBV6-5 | CASGEQGGGGEKLFF
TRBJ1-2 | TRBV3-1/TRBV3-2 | CASSRQGFYGYTF
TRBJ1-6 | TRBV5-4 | CASSLKAGGGSPLHF
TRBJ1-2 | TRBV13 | CASSQTGTGRDGYTF
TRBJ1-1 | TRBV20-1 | CSASSYTEAFF
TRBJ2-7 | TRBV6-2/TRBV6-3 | CASSYTPGTGAREQYF
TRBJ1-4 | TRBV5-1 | CASSGNSGTGGEKLFF
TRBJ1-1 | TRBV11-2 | CASSLVRDSLLNTEAFF
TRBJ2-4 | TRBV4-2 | CASSHELSGGPAKNIQYF
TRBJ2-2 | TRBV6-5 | CASSYASGGAHGELFF
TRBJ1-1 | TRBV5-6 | CASRFQLGLTSLNTEAFF
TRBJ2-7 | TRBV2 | CASSPGVAFSYYEQYF
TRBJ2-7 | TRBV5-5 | CASSFPQLAYEQYF
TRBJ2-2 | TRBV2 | CASRRGADTGELFF
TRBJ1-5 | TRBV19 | CASNPMERGLNQPQHF
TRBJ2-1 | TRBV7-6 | CASSLKAAGNNEQFF
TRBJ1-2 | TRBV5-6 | CASSPLWAYGYTF
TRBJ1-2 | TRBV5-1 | CASSSWQGNNYGYTF
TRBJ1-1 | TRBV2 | CASRGRGNTEAFF
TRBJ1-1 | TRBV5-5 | CASSLGQGVGSTEAFF
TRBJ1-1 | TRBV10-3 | CAISDLTGNTEAFF
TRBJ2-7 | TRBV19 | CASSIGYTYEQYF
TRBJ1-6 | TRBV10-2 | CASRQGRYNSPLHF
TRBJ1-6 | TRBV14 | CASSPSPQGQRFSPLHF
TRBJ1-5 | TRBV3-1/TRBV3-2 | CASSQAGDQPQHF
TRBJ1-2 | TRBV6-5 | CASSNPGGFKYGYTF
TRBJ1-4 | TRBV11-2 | CASSRTGTSEKLFF
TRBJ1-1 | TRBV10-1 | CASREQANTEAFF
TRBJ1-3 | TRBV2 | CASSRTGNSGNTIYF
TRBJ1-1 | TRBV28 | CASSLMAPPNTEAFF
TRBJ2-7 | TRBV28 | CARSFGGAGGGRYEQYF
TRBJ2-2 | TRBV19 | CASTRTGVAGELFF
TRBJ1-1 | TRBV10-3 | CARSQGGNTEAFF
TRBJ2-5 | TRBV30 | CAWEGVFGGETQYF
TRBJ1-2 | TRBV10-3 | CAISIHATGLGYTF